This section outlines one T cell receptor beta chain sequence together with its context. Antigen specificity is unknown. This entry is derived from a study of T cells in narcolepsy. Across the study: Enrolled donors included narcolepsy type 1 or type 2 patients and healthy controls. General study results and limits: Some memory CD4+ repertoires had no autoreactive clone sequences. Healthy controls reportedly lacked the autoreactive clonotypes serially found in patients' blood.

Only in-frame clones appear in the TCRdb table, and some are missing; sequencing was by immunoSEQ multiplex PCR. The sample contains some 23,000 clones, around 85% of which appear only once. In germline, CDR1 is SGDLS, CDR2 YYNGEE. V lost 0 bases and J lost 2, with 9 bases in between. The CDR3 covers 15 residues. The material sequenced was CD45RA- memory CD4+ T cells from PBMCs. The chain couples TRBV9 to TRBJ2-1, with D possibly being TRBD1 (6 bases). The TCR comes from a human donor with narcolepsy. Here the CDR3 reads CASSVGDRTYNEQFF. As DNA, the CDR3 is TGTGCCAGCAGCGTAGGTGACAGGACCTACAATGAGCAGTTCTTC.